This T cell receptor beta chain was identified in a study of beta chain features in type 1 diabetes. General observations from the study: Moderately but significantly shorter TCRB CDR3s were found in Type 1 diabetes patients in all four CD4+ subsets. More deletions and fewer insertions at VDJ junctions were seen in type 1 diabetes patients.

Expressed TCRB transcripts were sequenced, since all the RNA that had been isolated was reverse transcribed. Here immunoSEQ multiplex PCR was the method, and the copy in TCRdb shows in-frame clones only, minus some. The table lists 810,000 or so clones, 17% of them singletons. This clone appeared a few times. Its antigen is undetermined. The source is a woman aged 18-29 years in good health. The source material was naive CD4+ T cells from blood.

CDR3 coding DNA: TGTGCCAGCAGCTTGACGACAGGGTCAGGGGGTGAGCAGTTCTTC. It codes for CASSLTTGSGGEQFF. This chain joins TRBV11-2 and TRBJ2-1; 7 nucleotides align to TRBD1. V gave up 3 bases and J gave up 9 bases; unmatched junction bases: 11. This CDR3 is 15 amino acids long. Germline V gives CDR1 SGHAT, CDR2 FQNNGV.